The next 18 T cell receptor beta chains were all read from a single sample in a study of shared clonotypes between healthy human individuals. TCRdb keeps only in-frame clones here, not all; method: immunoSEQ multiplex PCR. The table shows over 1.5 million clones, with approximately 98% occurring only once. Sequencing was done on a sample of naive CD4+ T cells sorted from blood. As to subset: CD45RA+ positively selected. These TCRs come from a man under 40 in good health.

V is TRBV5-1 and J is TRBJ2-7, with 7 bases fitting TRBD1. The junction had 10 bases not matched to a gene; V was cut back by 4 bases and J by 3 bases. This CDR3 is built from 15 residues. CDR1 and CDR2 from the germline V gene are SGHRS and YFSETQ. The CDR3 DNA reads as TGCGCCAGCAGCCTTTTGAACGGGGACAGCTACGAGCAGTACTTC. This gives the protein CASSLLNGDSYEQYF.

V and J are TRBV7-6 and TRBJ1-2; D gene unclear. The CDR3 is made up of 18 amino acids. Trimming took 1 base from V and 0 from J, leaving 18 bases between them. The germline V gene has CDR1 SGHVS and CDR2 FNYEAQ. CDR3 region: CASSLVPSAQGANYGYTF. The CDR3 DNA reads as TGTGCCAGCAGCTTAGTGCCCTCGGCCCAAGGAGCTAACTATGGCTACACCTTC.

The V call is TRBV10-3, the J call TRBJ1-1; 7 nucleotides line up with TRBD1. The germline gives CDR1 ENHRY, CDR2 SYGVKD. J was trimmed by 4 bases and V by 3 bases; bases with no gene match: 8. The CDR3 consists of 15 residues. The CDR3 DNA sequence: TGTGCCATCAGTGAACCCGACAGGGCGGGCACTGAAGCTTTCTTT. Protein product: CAISEPDRAGTEAFF.

This clone has a single count. This chain joins TRBV7-9 and TRBJ2-7; tentatively, D is TRBD2 (6 bases). This CDR3 region has 14 residues. V dropped 7 bases and J dropped 5 bases, with 18 bases sitting between them. Germline V gene sequence: CDR1 SEHNR, CDR2 FQNEAQ (reference sequence). CDR3 amino acids: CASTMRGGLHEQYF. The DNA of the CDR3 is TGTGCCAGCACCATGCGGGGAGGTCTCCACGAGCAGTACTTC.

This chain connects TRBV5-1 to TRBJ2-1; D may be TRBD2 (6 bases). Germline V gives CDR1 SGHRS, CDR2 YFSETQ. The CDR3 covers 19 residues. V lost 4 bases to trimming and J lost 0 bases, with 23 bases between them. The CDR3 region has the DNA TGCGCCAGCAGCGGAATAGGGACTTTCTCCATGAGCTCCTACAATGAGCAGTTCTTC. Amino acids: CASSGIGTFSMSSYNEQFF.

V is TRBV6-5 and J is TRBJ2-5, with 7 nucleotides matching TRBD1. Germline assignment: CDR1 MNHEY and CDR2 SVGAGI. V trimming: 5 bases; J trimming: 2 bases; junction bases outside the gene matches: 5. The CDR3 is made up of 14 amino acids. CDR3 bases: TGTGCCAGCAGTAAAATGACAGGGCAAGAGACCCAGTACTTC. Amino acids: CASSKMTGQETQYF.

V gene TRBV29-1 combines with J gene TRBJ2-3; D unresolved. The length of the CDR3 is 14 residues. The V gene's germline CDR1 is SQVTM and CDR2 ANQGSEA. V was pared by 0 bases and J by 1 base, with 8 bases between. Here the CDR3 reads CSVEDFQGTDTQYF. Written as DNA, the CDR3 is TGCAGCGTTGAAGATTTTCAGGGCACAGATACGCAGTATTTT.

Only one count was recorded for this clone. The CDR3 spells CASSGRALRKAFF. The CDR3 nucleotides are TGTGCCAGCTCCGGGAGGGCCCTCAGAAAGGCTTTCTTT. The V gene is TRBV6-6, the J gene TRBJ1-1; D is undetermined. This CDR3 has 13 residues. V was trimmed by 8 bases and J by 11 bases, leaving 21 bases between them. The germline gives CDR1 MNHNY, CDR2 SVGAGI (reference sequence).

The genes are TRBV5-6 and TRBJ1-4; 7 positions agree with TRBD1. V was pared by 4 bases and J by 8 bases, with 8 bases of the junction left unmatched. Germline values: CDR1 SGHDT, CDR2 YYEEEE. This CDR3 comprises 14 residues. CDR3 sequence (DNA): TGTGCCAGCAGCCCTCAGGGGGGAGGAGAAAAACTGTTTTTT. Translated, it gives CASSPQGGGEKLFF.

V is TRBV28 and J is TRBJ2-7, with D possibly TRBD1 on 6 matching bases. The V end lost 4 bases, the J end lost 3 bases, and 22 bases lay between the germline ends. Germline CDR1 MDHEN, CDR2 SYDVKM. The CDR3 length is 17 residues. CDR3 sequence: CASSSRKTITGIYEQYF. In DNA form, the CDR3 reads TGTGCCAGCAGTTCCAGAAAAACAATCACAGGGATCTACGAGCAGTACTTC.

The rearrangement uses TRBV27 and TRBJ1-1; TRBD1 agrees at 7 bases. The CDR3 runs to 19 residues. Germline values: CDR1 MNHEY, CDR2 SMNVEV (reference sequence). Germline trimming cut 5 bases from V and 4 bases from J; bases unmatched to any gene: 22. CDR3 DNA sequence: TGTGCCAGCAGTCCCTCCGACCATTGGCGACAGGGTCAGGGCACTGAAGCTTTCTTT. It yields the protein CASSPSDHWRQGQGTEAFF.

The chain employs TRBV5-1 and TRBJ1-5; D remains ambiguous. The CDR3 loop spans 14 amino acids. With 4 bases removed from V and 1 base from J, the gap between germline ends came to 9 bases. CDR1 and CDR2 (germline): SGHRS, YFSETQ. The CDR3 region is CASSIGVSNQPQHF. CDR3 nucleotide sequence: TGCGCCAGCAGCATTGGGGTAAGCAATCAGCCCCAGCATTTT.

Comments on this clone: Other DNA sequences in the same sample also yield this CDR3. J is TRBJ2-7 and V is TRBV30, with TRBD2 matching over 7 bases. The CDR3 is made up of 12 amino acids. Germline CDR1 and CDR2: GTSNPN and SVGIG (reference sequence). Trimming at V came to 4 bases and at J to 2 bases, leaving 2 bases not matched to a gene. The CDR3 DNA is TGTGCCTGGACTAGCGGTCCCTACGAGCAGTACTTC. Translation: CAWTSGPYEQYF.

The chain links TRBV7-9 to TRBJ1-1; D remains unclear. Per germline, CDR1 SEHNR and CDR2 FQNEAQ (reference sequence). V dropped 2 bases and J dropped 2 bases, with 12 bases sitting between them. The CDR3 has 15 residues. In DNA, the CDR3 is TGTGCCAGCAGCTTAAACGGGGTGGGCAACACTGAAGCTTTCTTT. It codes for CASSLNGVGNTEAFF.

V usage is TRBV11-3 and J usage is TRBJ2-3; 14 bases agree with TRBD2. J gave up 5 bases and V 8 bases, and 6 bases lay outside the gene matches. Germline CDR1 reads SGHNT; CDR2 reads YENEEA. This CDR3 is 15 amino acids long. CDR3 sequence: CASRLAGGPVDTQYF. CDR3 nucleotide sequence: TGTGCCAGCCGACTAGCGGGAGGGCCGGTAGATACGCAGTATTTT. The entire variable domain, with the rest obtained from reference TRBV11-3 and TRBJ2-3, is as follows: EAGVVQSPRYKIIEKKQPVAFWCNPISGHNTLYWYLQNLGQGPELLIRYENEEAVDDSQLPKDRFSAERLKGVDSTLKIQPAELGDSAVYLCASRLAGGPVDTQYFGPGTRLTVL.

The chain is built from TRBV29-1 and TRBJ2-5, with TRBD2 matching over 8 bases. This CDR3 spans 13 amino acids. The J segment lost 5 bases and the V segment lost 6 bases, leaving 8 bases of the junction unmatched. The germline CDR1 and CDR2 sequences are SQVTM and ANQGSEA. This chain's CDR3 is CSVLTSGTETQYF. Here the CDR3 DNA reads TGCAGCGTCCTTACTAGCGGCACTGAGACCCAGTACTTC.

V and J are TRBV29-1 and TRBJ2-3; D is possibly TRBD2 (7 bases). Trimming pared 5 bases from V and 1 base from J, leaving 13 bases between. CDR3 length: 14 residues. CDR1 and CDR2 (germline): SQVTM, ANQGSEA. This chain's CDR3 is CSVQGGRGTDTQYF. DNA for the CDR3: TGCAGCGTTCAAGGGGGGAGGGGCACAGATACGCAGTATTTT.

This clone was detected only once. Sequence at one end of the junction differs from germline and may be a read error. V is TRBV18 and J is TRBJ2-1, with TRBD2 matching 11 bases. The V gene's germline CDR1 is KGHSH and CDR2 LQKENI. The CDR3 totals 15 residues. The chain's CDR3 is CASSPLAGDNNEQFF. CDR3 DNA: TGTGCCAGCTCGCCACTAGCGGGAGATAACAATGAGCAGTTCTTC.